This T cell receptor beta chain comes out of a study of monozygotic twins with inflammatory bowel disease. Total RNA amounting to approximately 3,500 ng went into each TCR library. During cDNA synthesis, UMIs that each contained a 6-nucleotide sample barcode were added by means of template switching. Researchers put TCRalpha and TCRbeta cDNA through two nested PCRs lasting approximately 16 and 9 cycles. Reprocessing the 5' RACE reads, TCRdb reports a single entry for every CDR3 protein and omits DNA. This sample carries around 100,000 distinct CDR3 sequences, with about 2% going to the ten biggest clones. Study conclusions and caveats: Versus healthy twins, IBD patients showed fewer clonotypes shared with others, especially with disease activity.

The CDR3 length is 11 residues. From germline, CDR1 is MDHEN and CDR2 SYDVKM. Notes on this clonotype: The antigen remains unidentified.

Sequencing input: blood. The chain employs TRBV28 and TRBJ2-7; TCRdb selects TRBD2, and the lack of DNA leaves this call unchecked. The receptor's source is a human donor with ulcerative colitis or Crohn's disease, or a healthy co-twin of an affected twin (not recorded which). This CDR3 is CASSLTAGQYF.